The 6 T cell receptor beta chains below come from one sample, sequenced in a study of cytomegalovirus exposure and HLA in healthy donors. 60 Vbeta and 13 Jbeta primers were used in PCR. Clones were sequenced by immunoSEQ multiplex PCR, and TCRdb holds only the in-frame ones, with some missing. The sample holds about 190,000 clones, 70% to 80% seen once. The sequenced sample consisted of PBMCs. These receptor sequences come from a woman in her forties or fifties in good health and CMV-seronegative.

The chain carries TRBV5-1 and TRBJ2-1, with 8 bases fitting TRBD2. The CDR3 runs 16 residues. CDR1 is SGHRS and CDR2 is YFSETQ in the germline V gene. Unmatched junction bases numbered 9, after V lost 0 bases and J lost 7 bases. CDR3 sequence: CASSLAGSGRTNEQFF. The CDR3 DNA reads TGCGCCAGCAGCTTGGCCGGAAGCGGGAGAACTAATGAGCAGTTCTTC.

CDR3 DNA sequence: TGTGCCAGCAGCTCCCGGGACTACGAGCAGTACTTC. This translates into CASSSRDYEQYF. The V call is TRBV7-9, the J call TRBJ2-7, with a tentative D call TRBD2 (5 bases). With 4 bases removed from V and 3 bases from J, the gap between germline ends came to 7 bases. Germline CDR1 SEHNR, CDR2 FQNEAQ (reference sequence). There are 12 residues in the CDR3.

J is TRBJ2-2 and V is TRBV19; weak D call: TRBD1 (5 bases). The V and J ends lost 3 bases and 3 bases respectively, with 11 bases between them. This CDR3 has 15 residues. From germline, CDR1 is LNHDA and CDR2 SQIVND (reference sequence). The CDR3 coding sequence is TGTGCCAGTAGTATGTTAGGGGTTCACACCGGGGAGCTGTTTTTT. Translation gives CASSMLGVHTGELFF. Supplemented by reference TRBV19 and TRBJ2-2, the full variable domain reads DGGITQSPKYLFRKEGQNVTLSCEQNLNHDAMYWYRQDPGQGLRLIYYSQIVNDFQKGDIAEGYSVSREKKESFPLTVTSAQKNPTAFYLCASSMLGVHTGELFFGEGSRLTVL.

This chain connects TRBV6-6 to TRBJ1-2; D might be TRBD1 (6 bases). Deletions cut 6 bases from V and 2 bases from J, with 16 bases between. Germline values: CDR1 MNHNY, CDR2 SVGAGI (reference sequence). The CDR3 is 15 amino acids. The CDR3 DNA reads TGTGCCAGCAGCCCAACAGGGCAGCAAAACTATGGCTACACCTTC. Its protein is CASSPTGQQNYGYTF.

The V and J genes are TRBV5-1 and TRBJ1-6; 7 nucleotides line up with TRBD1. Germline CDR1 reads SGHRS; CDR2 reads YFSETQ. This CDR3 region has 14 residues. Trimming took 5 bases from V and 11 from J; bases not matched to a gene: 10. The CDR3 region has the DNA TGCGCCAGCAGTTCCGGGACAGAGGGAACACCCCTCCACTTT. Protein product: CASSSGTEGTPLHF.

This sequence joins TRBV20-1 and TRBJ2-4; the match to TRBD2 covers 7 bases. Germline CDR1 reads DFQATT; CDR2 reads SNEGSKA (reference sequence). This CDR3 spans 11 amino acids. With 0 bases clipped from V and 12 bases from J, the junction kept 2 bases outside the gene matches. The CDR3 region is CSAREGTNQYF. CDR3 sequence (DNA): TGCAGTGCTAGAGAGGGGACTAATCAGTACTTC.